This T cell receptor (beta chain) was profiled in a study of monozygotic twins with cystic fibrosis. General study points: Nucleotide-identical clonotype sharing was significantly higher within monozygotic CF twin pairs than between unrelated CF individuals. The repertoire was suggested to be naive-dominated, clonality median around 0.01. In 13 of 16 pairs, V gene usage was closest to the co-twin's.

Measured with immunoSEQ multiplex PCR; TCRdb has only the in-frame clones, and not every one. The table has roughly 25,000 clones, 96% seen once; the top ten hold roughly 2.5%. CDR3 size: 16 residues. V shed 4 bases and J 6 bases; nucleotides not matched to a gene: 11. As to this clone: Antigen: not known.

Sequencing input: blood. The TCR was taken from a girl aged 2 to 10 with cystic fibrosis. This sequence joins TRBV5-3 and TRBJ2-7; 12 positions agree with TRBD1. TRBV5-3 is an ORF for which the function is uncertain. This chain's CDR3 is CARSHPGQGATGEQYF. In DNA form, the CDR3 reads TGTGCCAGAAGCCATCCGGGACAGGGGGCTACCGGCGAGCAGTACTTC.